What follows describes a single T cell receptor beta chain. This clonotype was observed at least ten times. What antigen it recognizes has not been identified. Base-call qualities are not available, and no considerably larger clone is one nucleotide away. The listed sequencing device is Illumina HiSeq 1500. TCRdb applied fastp at Q25 and MiXCR to the public reads, then kept only in-frame beta chains. Each entry merges the rows of one CDR3 protein and shows their most common DNA and genes. The sample table records 75,000 to 100,000 distinct CDR3 sequences; 25% to 30% of these occur just once. The ten largest clonotypes hold over 60% of the sample. Explained via the paper, the treatment or condition label denotes: in vitro stimulation with specific CMV peptide epitopes to enrich CMV-specific T cells. The data originate from a study of T cell repertoires in cytomegalovirus infection (dated by TCRdb to 2018 to 2020). The study in broad terms: Alongside well-studied HLA-B-restricted epitopes, the peptide stimulations were aimed at recently identified HLA-C-restricted CMV epitopes, whose presentation resists viral immunomodulation. Donor HLA type was relevant to the analysis, as public TCR beta signatures indicated carriage of CMV infection together with the matching HLA type.

CDR1 is given as SGHAT and CDR2 as FQNNGV, both from the germline V gene. V loses 1 base, J loses 6 bases, and the germline ends lie 13 bases apart. The CDR3 has 15 amino acids, counting the end cysteine and phenylalanine. The kept DNA is CDR3 alone, 45 bases in frame from the first base. Results the study describes overall, beyond this receptor: In the ex vivo response, HLA-C-restricted CMV-specific TCR beta clonotypes were dominant, and in two of eight donors the single most frequent clonotype came from this HLA-C-restricted group. In both this cohort and an independent roughly 400-donor cohort, the cumulative frequency of public TCR beta family members distinguished carriers of CMV infection plus the relevant HLA type.

The sequencing used CD8+ T cells from cultured PBMCs, collected from culture after CMV antigen stimulation. The chain is assembled from TRBV11-2 and TRBJ2-1; a tentative D call is TRBD2 (6 bases match). The clonotype comes from a human donor in good health (CMV status not recorded). Some clones in this sample may be carry-over from other donors' samples. The CDR3: CASSLGLPLANEQFF. The DNA sequence is given as TGTGCCAGCAGCTTAGGTCTGCCACTAGCCAATGAGCAGTTCTTC.